What follows are 13 T cell receptor beta chains derived from one specimen sequenced in a study of monozygotic twins with inflammatory bowel disease. TCRdb re-analyzed the 5' RACE reads; it lists each CDR3 protein once, without DNA. This repertoire comprises hundreds of thousands of distinct CDR3 sequences; its ten largest clones make up roughly 2.2%. Sequencing input: blood. These receptors all come from a human donor with ulcerative colitis or Crohn's disease, or a healthy co-twin of an affected twin (not recorded which).

CDR3 loop: CASSPNVGPRGAYEQYF. This chain connects TRBV7-9 to TRBJ2-7; TCRdb lists TRBD1, though no DNA is available to test this call. The germline CDR1 and CDR2 sequences are SEHNR and FQNEAQ (reference sequence). The CDR3 covers 17 residues.

The chain carries TRBV7-6 and TRBJ1-3; lacking DNA, the TRBD1 call made by TCRdb goes unchecked. This CDR3 is built from 16 residues. The germline V gene has CDR1 SGHVS and CDR2 FNYEAQ. The CDR3 reads CASSLGGTGAGNTIYF. Based on the CDR3 plus reference TRBV7-6 and TRBJ1-3, the full variable domain is GAGVSQSPRYKVTKRGQDVALRCDPISGHVSLYWYRQALGQGPEFLTYFNYEAQQDKSGLPNDRFSAERPEGSISTLTIQRTEQRDSAMYRCASSLGGTGAGNTIYFGEGSWLTVV.

The chain links TRBV5-1 to TRBJ2-2; the TCRdb call, TRBD1, lacks DNA for checking. The CDR3 extends over 17 amino acids. Per germline, CDR1 SGHRS and CDR2 YFSETQ. The CDR3 spells CASSWRLDIDNTGELFF.

CDR3 residues: CASRGGLAGGELFF. The chain has TRBV5-5 and TRBJ2-2; there is no DNA to check the TCRdb D call of TRBD2. The CDR3 totals 14 residues. Per the germline V gene, CDR1 is SGHKS and CDR2 is YYEKEE (reference sequence).

The gene calls are TRBV6-4 and TRBJ2-1; the TCRdb call, TRBD2, lacks DNA for checking. The CDR3 has 12 residues. The germline gives CDR1 MRHNA, CDR2 SNTAGT. The CDR3 here is CAVLAGVDEQFF.

This rearrangement joins TRBV5-4 to TRBJ2-5; TCRdb picks TRBD2, but there is no DNA to check that call. Germline CDR1 SGHNT, CDR2 YYREEE (reference sequence). There are 16 residues in the CDR3. The CDR3 loop reads CASSSALAGGQETQYF.

CDR3: CASSLWASTGELFF. The genes are TRBV7-8 and TRBJ2-2; without DNA, the TCRdb call of TRBD2 cannot be checked. Germline values: CDR1 SGHVS, CDR2 FQNEAQ. This CDR3 spans 14 amino acids.

This sequence joins TRBV4-2 and TRBJ2-7; there is no DNA to check the TCRdb D call of TRBD1. Germline CDR1 LGHNA, CDR2 YNFKEQ. The CDR3 runs to 14 residues. CDR3 sequence: CASSQGQGAGEQYF.

The rearrangement joins TRBV5-1 to TRBJ2-2; TCRdb reports TRBD1, a call that lacks DNA to check it against. CDR1 is SGHRS, CDR2 YFSETQ, per germline. The CDR3 has 17 residues. CDR3 sequence: CASSLTGTAKNTGELFF.

J is TRBJ2-1 and V is TRBV12-3 or TRBV12-4; without DNA, the TCRdb call of TRBD1 cannot be checked. CDR3 length: 15 amino acids. CDR3 protein: CASSPRTGMVDEQFF.

V and J are TRBV5-8 and TRBJ2-5; the TCRdb D gene call, TRBD2, has no DNA to confirm it. Per the germline V gene, CDR1 is SGHTS and CDR2 is YDEGEE. The CDR3 has 18 amino acids. The CDR3: CASSLLGLVQWYQETQYF.

The rearrangement uses TRBV18 and TRBJ1-2; TCRdb gives TRBD1 as the D gene, but with no DNA this cannot be confirmed. The CDR3 has 14 residues. Germline CDR1 reads KGHSH; CDR2 reads LQKENI. The CDR3 reads CASSPFAQGHGYTF.

This CDR3 is CASSSPTNTGELFF. V usage is TRBV5-1 and J usage is TRBJ2-2; TCRdb names TRBD2, which stays unverified in the absence of DNA. The germline V gene has CDR1 SGHRS and CDR2 YFSETQ. There are 14 residues in the CDR3.